The TCR beta chain under discussion was sequenced for a study of blood T cell repertoires in COVID-19. At the level of the study: Some COVID-19 samples were acute and others convalescent; all came from the United States, Italy and Spain. From T cells, B-cell-depleted T cells, or PBMCs came the material, which was cDNA or gDNA.

Clones were read by immunoSEQ multiplex PCR, and TCRdb kept only the in-frame ones, dropping some. Found here are 150,000 to 200,000 clones, around 67% of them singletons; the top ten hold 3%. V shed 4 bases and J shed 7 bases, with 10 bases lying between them. Germline CDR1 MGHRA, CDR2 YSYEKL. This CDR3 has 13 residues. This receptor was identified in a woman older than 75 with acute or convalescent COVID-19. Sequencing was performed on peripheral blood. This rearrangement joins TRBV4-1 to TRBJ1-4; D uncertain. CDR3 amino acids: CASSPGVGEKLFF. The CDR3 DNA reads TGCGCCAGCAGCCCCGGAGTAGGTGAAAAACTGTTTTTT.